This T cell receptor (beta chain) appears in the sequencing data of a study of cytomegalovirus exposure and HLA in healthy donors. Unmatched junction bases numbered 13, after V lost 4 bases and J lost 4 bases. The CDR3 consists of 16 residues. Per the germline V gene, CDR1 is SGHRS and CDR2 is YFSETQ. The PCR was carried out with 60 Vbeta primers and 13 Jbeta primers. Using immunoSEQ multiplex PCR, the repertoire was profiled, and TCRdb retains in-frame clones only, with some absent. The repertoire table contains over 100,000 clones. The clonotype comes from a young man in good health and CMV-seronegative. The sample consisted of PBMCs. V gene TRBV5-1 combines with J gene TRBJ2-7, with 8 bases aligning to TRBD1. In DNA form, the CDR3 reads TGCGCCAGCAGCCTGACGAGGGGGACAGGCATTTACGAGCAGTACTTC. Protein: CASSLTRGTGIYEQYF. Using reference TRBV5-1 and TRBJ2-7 for the parts outside the CDR3, the full variable domain is KAGVTQTPRYLIKTRGQQVTLSCSPISGHRSVSWYQQTPGQGLQFLFEYFSETQRNKGNFPGRFSGRQFSNSRSEMNVSTLELGDSALYLCASSLTRGTGIYEQYFGPGTRLTVT.